The sequence of this T cell receptor beta chain was determined in a study of T cell responses to AZD1222 COVID-19 vaccine. Study-level results: Spike-specific TCRs gained breadth and depth after people received two AZD1222 doses.

Comments on this clone: As yet, its antigen is unknown.

TCRdb keeps only in-frame clones here, not all; method: immunoSEQ multiplex PCR. Among about 100,000 clones listed, around 90% were seen once. Sequencing used peripheral blood, obtained on day 0 of AZD1222 vaccination. The receptor comes from an adult in good health.

CDR3 nucleotides: TGTGCCAGCAGCCCAATAGGGATAGTAAACGAGCAGTACTTC. Its protein is CASSPIGIVNEQYF. The chain links TRBV6-2 or TRBV6-3 to TRBJ2-7; no firm D call. Trimming removed 6 bases from V and 5 bases from J, with 17 bases in between. This CDR3 has 14 amino acids. Germline V lookup: CDR1 MNHEY, CDR2 SVGEGT.